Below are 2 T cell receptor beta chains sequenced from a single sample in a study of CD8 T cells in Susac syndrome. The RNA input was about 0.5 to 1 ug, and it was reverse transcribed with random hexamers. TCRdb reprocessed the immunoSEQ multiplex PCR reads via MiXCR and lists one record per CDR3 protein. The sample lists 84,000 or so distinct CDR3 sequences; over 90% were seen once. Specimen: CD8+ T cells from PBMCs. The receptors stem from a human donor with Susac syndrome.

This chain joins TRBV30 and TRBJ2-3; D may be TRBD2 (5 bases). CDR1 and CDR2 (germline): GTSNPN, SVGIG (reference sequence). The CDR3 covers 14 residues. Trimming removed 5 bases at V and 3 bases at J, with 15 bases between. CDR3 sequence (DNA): TGTGCCTGGGGGAGCGAAAGAGGGACAGATACGCAGTATTTT. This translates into CAWGSERGTDTQYF.

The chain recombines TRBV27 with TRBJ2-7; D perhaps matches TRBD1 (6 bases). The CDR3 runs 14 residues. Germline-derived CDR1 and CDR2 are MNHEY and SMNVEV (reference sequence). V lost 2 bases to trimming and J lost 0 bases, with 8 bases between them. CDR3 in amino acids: CASSLTRGSYEQYF. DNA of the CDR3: TGTGCCAGCAGTTTAACCAGGGGCTCCTACGAGCAGTACTTC.